The 31 T cell receptor beta chains given below trace back to one sample, sequenced in a study of OX40 agonist ivuxolimab in advanced cancers. Produced via immunoSEQ multiplex PCR; TCRdb's table is partial and in-frame only. The data contain 57,000 or so clones, 86% of them singletons. Sequences were derived from CD4+ or CD8+ T cells sorted from blood, sampled in a trial of the OX40 agonist ivuxolimab. These receptors came from an adult with an advanced solid tumor such as melanoma, head and neck, liver or kidney cancer.

This chain joins TRBV23-1 and TRBJ2-1; the D gene is possibly TRBD1 (6 bases). TRBV23-1 is placed among ORFs of uncertain function. The length of the CDR3 is 16 residues. V was clipped by 1 base and J by 12 bases, with 22 bases between them. This CDR3 is CASSQLNRVENLVQFF. CDR3 nucleotide sequence: TGCGCCAGCAGTCAATTGAACAGGGTTGAGAATTTAGTGCAGTTCTTC.

This chain joins TRBV2 and TRBJ1-1; 8 bases are a match to TRBD1. J was trimmed by 4 bases and V by 3 bases; bases with no gene match: 10. This CDR3 contains 16 residues. Germline-derived CDR1 and CDR2 are SNHLY and FYNNEI. The CDR3 sequence is CASSDRTGLEGTEAFF. The CDR3 DNA reads TGTGCCAGCAGTGACCGGACAGGGCTCGAGGGCACTGAAGCTTTCTTT. Full variable domain (rest looked up from reference TRBV2 and TRBJ1-1): EPEVTQTPSHQVTQMGQEVILRCVPISNHLYFYWYRQILGQKVEFLVSFYNNEISEKSEIFDDQFSVERPDGSNFTLKIRSTKLEDSAMYFCASSDRTGLEGTEAFFGQGTRLTVV.

This clone was found once. The V and J genes are TRBV5-4 and TRBJ2-5; the D is unclear. This CDR3 has 11 residues. V was shortened by 4 bases and J by 3 bases, with 4 bases between the two germline ends. The germline gives CDR1 SGHNT, CDR2 YYREEE (reference sequence). The CDR3 spells CASSTKETQYF. The DNA of the CDR3 is TGTGCCAGCAGCACCAAAGAGACCCAGTACTTC.

The chain uses TRBV6-1 and TRBJ2-2; D remains ambiguous. This CDR3 is 15 amino acids long. CDR1 and CDR2 from the germline V gene are MNHNS and SASEGT. V was cut by 6 bases and J by 0 bases, with 11 bases left in between. For the CDR3, the DNA is TGTGCCAGCAGATTCGACTGGACGAACACCGGGGAGCTGTTTTTT. Amino acid sequence: CASRFDWTNTGELFF.

The V gene is TRBV6-5, the J gene TRBJ2-2; D unresolved. Deletions cut 0 bases from V and 3 bases from J, with 8 bases between. The CDR3 is 15 amino acids. In germline, CDR1 is MNHEY, CDR2 SVGAGI. CDR3 bases: TGTGCCAGCAGTTACTCGAAGACCTACACCGGGGAGCTGTTTTTT. As protein: CASSYSKTYTGELFF.

The chain links TRBV2 to TRBJ2-3; 11 nucleotides align to TRBD2. Looked up from germline, CDR1 is SNHLY and CDR2 is FYNNEI. The CDR3 is 17 amino acids. V trimming: 6 bases; J trimming: 7 bases; junction bases outside the gene matches: 15. The CDR3: CASSPLLTSGGFYTQYF. The CDR3 nucleotides read TGTGCCAGCAGCCCGCTACTCACTAGCGGGGGTTTTTATACGCAGTATTTT.

This chain links TRBV7-9 with TRBJ1-6, with TRBD1 matching over 8 bases. After removal of 5 bases from V and 9 bases from J, the junction contained 15 bases not matched to a gene. This CDR3 region has 17 residues. Germline V gene lookup returns CDR1 SEHNR and CDR2 FQNEAQ (reference sequence). The CDR3 protein is CASSVSRGPQGVSPLHF. CDR3 bases: TGTGCCAGCAGCGTTTCCCGGGGGCCACAGGGGGTTTCACCCCTCCACTTT.

The V and J genes are TRBV18 and TRBJ2-1; TRBD1 matches at 7 bases. V lost 3 bases to trimming and J lost 5 bases; unmatched junction nucleotides: 7. CDR1 KGHSH and CDR2 LQKENI come from the germline V gene. CDR3 length equals 15 residues. CDR3 loop: CASSPGQALNNEQFF. The CDR3 nucleotides read TGTGCCAGCTCACCCGGACAGGCTTTGAACAATGAGCAGTTCTTC.

V gene TRBV2 combines with J gene TRBJ1-5; the match to TRBD1 covers 8 bases. After removal of 7 bases from V and 0 bases from J, the junction contained 5 bases not matched to a gene. This CDR3 region has 15 residues. Germline V lookup: CDR1 SNHLY, CDR2 FYNNEI. The CDR3 DNA follows: TGTGCCAGCAAAAGACAGGGGAATAGCAATCAGCCCCAGCATTTT. Translating gives CASKRQGNSNQPQHF.

This chain connects TRBV5-6 to TRBJ2-6, with D unclear. V lost 4 bases to trimming and J lost 0 bases, with 11 bases between them. This CDR3 has 16 residues. Germline V CDR1 and CDR2: SGHDT, YYEEEE. DNA for the CDR3: TGTGCCAGCAGCCGCATCCAAGGCTCTGGGGCCAACGTCCTGACTTTC. It translates to CASSRIQGSGANVLTF.

This clone has a single count. DNA for the CDR3: TGCGCCAGCAGCGCGTCGGATGGGACTCCTCTTGGCTACACCTTC. This gives the protein CASSASDGTPLGYTF. The chain employs TRBV5-1 and TRBJ1-2; possibly TRBD1 for D (5 bases). The V gene lost 4 bases and the J gene lost 7 bases, with 20 bases spanning the gap. Germline CDR1 SGHRS, CDR2 YFSETQ. CDR3 length: 15 residues.

The chain couples TRBV25-1 to TRBJ1-1; D remains ambiguous. Germline lookup yields CDR1 MGHDK and CDR2 SYGVNS. The germline V and J ends were trimmed by 1 base and 0 bases, with 9 bases remaining between them. CDR3 length: 15 amino acids. The CDR3, as DNA: TGTGCCAGCAGTGAATCAGGAGCCATGAACACTGAAGCTTTCTTT. Translation gives CASSESGAMNTEAFF. Using reference TRBV25-1 and TRBJ1-1 for the parts outside the CDR3, the full variable domain is EADIYQTPRYLVIGTGKKITLECSQTMGHDKMYWYQQDPGMELHLIHYSYGVNSTEKGDLSSESTVSRIRTEHFPLTLESARPSHTSQYLCASSESGAMNTEAFFGQGTRLTVV.

This chain uses TRBV5-1 with TRBJ1-2; D gene uncertain. CDR1 and CDR2 (germline): SGHRS, YFSETQ. This CDR3 spans 14 amino acids. Trimming removed 0 bases at V and 9 bases at J, with 15 bases between. The CDR3 DNA sequence: TGCGCCAGCAGCTTGGGGACCCCCTCGTTAAGCTACACCTTC. Translating it yields CASSLGTPSLSYTF.

V is TRBV19 and J is TRBJ2-7; TRBD1 agrees at 7 bases. The ends lost 0 bases at V and 0 bases at J; junction bases unmatched: 2. CDR3 size: 15 residues. CDR1 and CDR2 from the germline V gene are LNHDA and SQIVND (reference sequence). CDR3: CASSIDDRASYEQYF. In nucleotides, the CDR3 is TGTGCCAGTAGTATAGATGACAGGGCCTCCTACGAGCAGTACTTC.

The chain uses TRBV5-1 and TRBJ2-3; 8 positions match TRBD2. Germline CDR1 is SGHRS and CDR2 is YFSETQ. V shed 3 bases and J 2 bases; nucleotides not matched to a gene: 8. This CDR3 is built from 16 residues. The CDR3 sequence: CASSYQAGAYTDTQYF. In DNA form, the CDR3 reads TGCGCCAGCAGCTATCAAGCGGGGGCCTACACAGATACGCAGTATTTT.

The chain employs TRBV5-6 and TRBJ1-2, with D hard to call. The ends were cut back, 0 bases at V and 4 bases at J, with 7 bases in the middle. CDR3 length equals 13 residues. Germline V CDR1 and CDR2: SGHDT, YYEEEE. The CDR3 here is CASSLDRRYGYTF. The CDR3 DNA reads as TGTGCCAGCAGCTTGGACAGACGCTATGGCTACACCTTC. Based on the CDR3 plus reference TRBV5-6 and TRBJ1-2, the full variable domain is DAGVTQSPTHLIKTRGQQVTLRCSPKSGHDTVSWYQQALGQGPQFIFQYYEEEERQRGNFPDRFSGHQFPNYSSELNVNALLLGDSALYLCASSLDRRYGYTFGSGTRLTVV.

The chain combines TRBV18 with TRBJ1-3; D might be TRBD1 (5 bases). The germline V gene encodes CDR1 KGHSH and CDR2 LQKENI. Trimming took off 0 bases at V and 4 bases at J, with 7 bases between the two ends. The CDR3 loop spans 14 amino acids. CDR3 loop: CASSPPGLGNTIYF. The CDR3 DNA reads as TGTGCCAGCTCACCACCGGGGCTCGGAAACACCATATATTTT.

This sequence joins TRBV5-8 and TRBJ1-4, with a possible D match to TRBD1 (5 bases). Looked up from germline, CDR1 is SGHTS and CDR2 is YDEGEE. V was pared by 0 bases and J by 5 bases, with 11 bases between. The CDR3 has 15 amino acids. CDR3 sequence: CASSLAGTFNEKLFF. For the CDR3, the DNA is TGTGCCAGCAGCTTGGCCGGGACTTTCAATGAAAAACTGTTTTTT.

V and J are TRBV25-1 and TRBJ2-6; the match to TRBD1 covers 9 bases. The CDR3 runs to 15 residues. Germline V gives CDR1 MGHDK, CDR2 SYGVNS. After removal of 10 bases from V and 2 bases from J, the junction contained 6 bases not matched to a gene. The CDR3 is CAIGTGSTGANVLTF. The DNA for the CDR3 is TGTGCCATCGGGACAGGGTCGACTGGGGCCAACGTCCTGACTTTC.

This chain connects TRBV4-1 to TRBJ2-7, with D uncertain. Germline V gene data show CDR1 as MGHRA and CDR2 as YSYEKL. With 0 bases removed from V and 3 bases from J, the gap between germline ends came to 3 bases. This CDR3 has 12 residues. The chain's CDR3 is CASSQDYYEQYF. CDR3 sequence (DNA): TGCGCCAGCAGCCAAGATTACTACGAGCAGTACTTC.

V usage is TRBV9 and J usage is TRBJ2-3, with a tentative D call TRBD2 (5 bases). The CDR3 spans 16 residues. CDR1 is SGDLS and CDR2 is YYNGEE in the germline V gene. Trimming took 1 base from V and 1 from J, leaving 13 bases between them. The CDR3, as DNA: TGTGCCAGCAGCGTAAGAGGGAATTTCGGCACAGATACGCAGTATTTT. This gives the protein CASSVRGNFGTDTQYF.

The CDR3 loop reads CASSSPTAGNTIYF. CDR3 DNA: TGCGCCAGCAGCTCGCCGACAGCAGGAAACACCATATATTTT. The V call is TRBV5-1, the J call TRBJ1-3, with D tentatively TRBD1 (5 bases). V was pared by 3 bases and J by 4 bases, with 11 bases between. Germline V CDR1 and CDR2: SGHRS, YFSETQ. This CDR3 has 14 residues.

The chain has TRBV28 and TRBJ2-3; 9 bases are a match to TRBD1. Germline V gene data show CDR1 as MDHEN and CDR2 as SYDVKM. CDR3 size: 15 residues. The junction had 5 bases not matched to a gene; V was cut back by 5 bases and J by 2 bases. The CDR3 DNA is TGTGCCAGCAGTCAGAGGACAGGGGACACAGATACGCAGTATTTT. Its translation is CASSQRTGDTDTQYF.

The chain links TRBV11-2 to TRBJ2-7, with a weak D call TRBD1 (6 bases). The CDR3 is made up of 15 amino acids. Trimming removed 2 bases from V and 2 bases from J, with 13 bases in between. Germline V gives CDR1 SGHAT, CDR2 FQNNGV. For the CDR3, the DNA is TGTGCCAGCAGCTTACAGGGGATTACAACCTACGAGCAGTACTTC. This sequence encodes CASSLQGITTYEQYF.

The chain recombines TRBV19 with TRBJ2-7; 9 bases are shared with TRBD1. CDR1 is LNHDA and CDR2 is SQIVND in the germline V gene (reference sequence). With 7 bases clipped from V and 6 bases from J, the junction kept 7 bases outside the gene matches. This CDR3 spans 13 amino acids. The CDR3 DNA follows: TGTGCCAGTACCGGGACAGGGCCTAGCGAGCAGTACTTC. As protein: CASTGTGPSEQYF. Complete variable domain (other parts from reference TRBV19 and TRBJ2-7): DGGITQSPKYLFRKEGQNVTLSCEQNLNHDAMYWYRQDPGQGLRLIYYSQIVNDFQKGDIAEGYSVSREKKESFPLTVTSAQKNPTAFYLCASTGTGPSEQYFGPGTRLTVT.

The CDR3, as DNA: TGTGCCAGCTCACCACGACTAGCGGGGGCCGTGAATGAGCAGTTCTTC. It encodes CASSPRLAGAVNEQFF. This chain links TRBV18 with TRBJ2-1; TRBD2 agrees at 12 bases. The CDR3 totals 16 residues. With V trimmed by 1 base and J by 7 bases, 5 bases remained unmatched. Germline lookup yields CDR1 KGHSH and CDR2 LQKENI.

V and J are TRBV30 and TRBJ1-5; TRBD1 matches 8 bases. The CDR3 loop spans 14 amino acids. The germline V gene encodes CDR1 GTSNPN and CDR2 SVGIG (reference sequence). After removal of 5 bases from V and 2 bases from J, the junction contained 5 bases not matched to a gene. The CDR3 loop is CAWGRGLGNQPQHF. The CDR3 DNA reads TGTGCCTGGGGCAGGGGGCTAGGCAATCAGCCCCAGCATTTT.

The rearrangement uses TRBV5-1 and TRBJ2-7; 8 positions match TRBD2. V lost 2 bases, J lost 6 bases, and 16 bases stayed unmatched. The CDR3 covers 17 residues. From germline, CDR1 is SGHRS and CDR2 YFSETQ. CDR3 DNA sequence: TGCGCCAGCAGCTTAAATCCGGCGGGGGCCCGGGGGGGCGAGCAGTACTTC. Its translation is CASSLNPAGARGGEQYF.

This clone was detected once. The rearrangement uses TRBV6-1 and TRBJ1-4; 8 bases align to TRBD1. CDR1 MNHNS and CDR2 SASEGT come from the germline V gene. The CDR3 runs to 15 residues. The V gene end was trimmed by 4 bases and the J gene end by 0 bases; junction bases not matched to a gene: 1. Here the CDR3 DNA reads TGTGCCAGCAGTGGGGGACAGGCAACTAATGAAAAACTGTTTTTT. This sequence encodes CASSGGQATNEKLFF.

The chain recombines TRBV5-4 with TRBJ1-3; D remains unclear. From germline, CDR1 is SGHNT and CDR2 YYREEE (reference sequence). V was trimmed by 2 bases and J by 0 bases, leaving 12 bases between them. This CDR3 comprises 16 residues. Here the CDR3 reads CASSFERPPSGNTIYF. CDR3 in DNA: TGTGCCAGCAGCTTCGAACGGCCACCCTCTGGAAACACCATATATTTT.

The rearrangement joins TRBV30 to TRBJ1-5; 7 nucleotides match TRBD1. This CDR3 has 15 residues. Germline loops: CDR1 GTSNPN, CDR2 SVGIG (reference sequence). Unmatched junction bases numbered 13, after V lost 0 bases and J lost 11 bases. The CDR3 bases are TGTGCCTGGAGTGTACTAAACAGGGGAAGGGTGGCCCAGCATTTT. Its protein is CAWSVLNRGRVAQHF.